The next 17 T cell receptor beta chains were all read from a single sample in a study of graft-versus-host responses after intestinal transplantation. The assay was immunoSEQ multiplex PCR, and TCRdb's table has in-frame clones only and misses some. The sample records roughly 90,000 clones, 88% being singletons. These receptors are not linked to any known antigen. The source material was unstimulated CD4+ T cells sorted from spleen or lymph node cells, sampled before transplant. All receptors come from a human donor who was the organ donor for an intestinal transplant.

V and J are TRBV5-1 and TRBJ2-1; possibly TRBD2 for D (5 bases). Germline V gives CDR1 SGHRS, CDR2 YFSETQ. This CDR3 comprises 13 residues. The germline V and J ends were trimmed by 0 bases and 8 bases, with 9 bases remaining between them. The CDR3 DNA sequence: TGCGCCAGCAGCTTGGACGGGAAGGATGAGCAGTTCTTC. Protein product: CASSLDGKDEQFF. Full variable domain (rest looked up from reference TRBV5-1 and TRBJ2-1): KAGVTQTPRYLIKTRGQQVTLSCSPISGHRSVSWYQQTPGQGLQFLFEYFSETQRNKGNFPGRFSGRQFSNSRSEMNVSTLELGDSALYLCASSLDGKDEQFFGPGTRLTVL.

This chain's CDR3 is CASSLVTGYTF. The CDR3 DNA reads as TGTGCCAGCAGCTTGGTTACAGGCTACACCTTC. This chain connects TRBV7-2 to TRBJ1-2; no clear D. The CDR3 contains 11 residues. V was cut by 3 bases and J by 8 bases, with 7 bases left in between. Germline CDR1 is SGHTA and CDR2 is FQGNSA.

The rearrangement joins TRBV28 to TRBJ2-5; D may be TRBD2 (7 bases). The CDR3 sequence is 14 residues long. Germline V CDR1 and CDR2: MDHEN, SYDVKM. V was clipped by 2 bases and J by 4 bases, with 11 bases between them. The DNA for the CDR3 is TGTGCCAGCAGTTTAACGGGGGGCGGAGAGACCCAGTACTTC. Residues: CASSLTGGGETQYF.

The CDR3 bases are TGCGCCAGCAGCCACCCGGGGGAGGGTGGCACCTACGAGCAGTACTTC. Amino acids: CASSHPGEGGTYEQYF. The chain employs TRBV4-1 and TRBJ2-7; TRBD2 agrees at 7 bases. V lost 3 bases and J lost 2; bases outside the gene matches: 10. Germline V gene data show CDR1 as MGHRA and CDR2 as YSYEKL. CDR3 length: 16 amino acids.

The chain combines TRBV6-6 with TRBJ2-5; the match to TRBD1 covers 12 bases. Germline assignment: CDR1 MNHNY and CDR2 SVGAGI (reference sequence). Trimming removed 6 bases from V and 6 bases from J; junction bases left unmatched: 11. The CDR3 totals 16 residues. The CDR3 is CASRGTGGAWEKTQYF. As DNA, the CDR3 is TGTGCCAGCAGGGGGACAGGGGGCGCGTGGGAAAAGACCCAGTACTTC.

For the CDR3, the DNA is TGCAGTGCTAGCTTGGAGACCCAGTACTTC. Translation: CSASLETQYF. The genes are TRBV20-1 and TRBJ2-5; D not certain. Germline CDR1 reads DFQATT; CDR2 reads SNEGSKA (reference sequence). CDR3 size: 10 residues. The V gene lost 3 bases and the J gene lost 5 bases, with 4 bases spanning the gap.

Turning to this clone: The germline gene is not matched at one end of the junction; a read error may be the cause. The chain links TRBV27 to TRBJ2-2; D not resolved. CDR3 size: 15 residues. Germline V gene data show CDR1 as MNHEY and CDR2 as SMNVEV (reference sequence). Here the CDR3 reads CVSSLSKRYTGELFF. The CDR3 DNA reads as TGTGTCAGCAGTTTATCCAAACGGTACACCGGGGAGCTGTTTTTT.

The CDR3 bases are TGTGCCAGCAGTTTCCGGGCGGGAGGTGGCACAGATACGCAGTATTTT. It is translated as CASSFRAGGGTDTQYF. The chain recombines TRBV28 with TRBJ2-3, with 8 bases identical to TRBD2. The CDR3 has 16 residues. In germline, CDR1 is MDHEN, CDR2 SYDVKM. V lost 3 bases and J lost 1; bases outside the gene matches: 6.

V is TRBV4-3 and J is TRBJ2-2; D call uncertain. CDR1 is LGHNA, CDR2 YSLEER, per germline. Trimming took 1 base from V and 8 from J, leaving 14 bases between them. The CDR3 contains 15 residues. This CDR3 reads CASSQARVGPGELFF. CDR3 nucleotides: TGCGCCAGCAGCCAAGCCCGGGTCGGCCCAGGGGAGCTGTTTTTT.

The chain combines TRBV19 with TRBJ1-4; a weak D match, TRBD1 (6 bases). V shed 4 bases and J shed 0 bases, with 9 bases lying between them. Germline CDR1 reads LNHDA; CDR2 reads SQIVND (reference sequence). The CDR3 loop spans 15 amino acids. The CDR3 spells CASSTRTATNEKLFF. CDR3 DNA sequence: TGTGCCAGTAGTACCCGGACAGCAACTAATGAAAAACTGTTTTTT.

The chain employs TRBV5-1 and TRBJ2-5; TRBD1 matches at 9 bases. With V trimmed by 5 bases and J by 4 bases, 6 bases remained unmatched. The CDR3 length is 14 residues. Germline lookup yields CDR1 SGHRS and CDR2 YFSETQ. CDR3: CASRPTGGGETQYF. Here the CDR3 DNA reads TGCGCCAGCAGACCGACAGGGGGAGGAGAGACCCAGTACTTC.

The V call is TRBV5-1, the J call TRBJ2-5, with 10 bases fitting TRBD1. The CDR3 loop spans 14 amino acids. From germline, CDR1 is SGHRS and CDR2 YFSETQ. Trimming at V came to 4 bases and at J to 5 bases, leaving 5 bases not matched to a gene. The CDR3 sequence: CASSTGQGSETQYF. CDR3 nucleotides: TGCGCCAGCAGCACGGGACAGGGGTCCGAGACCCAGTACTTC. The full variable domain, completed using reference TRBV5-1 and TRBJ2-5, is KAGVTQTPRYLIKTRGQQVTLSCSPISGHRSVSWYQQTPGQGLQFLFEYFSETQRNKGNFPGRFSGRQFSNSRSEMNVSTLELGDSALYLCASSTGQGSETQYFGPGTRLLVL.

This chain links TRBV6-6 with TRBJ1-5; 8 nucleotides match TRBD1. The J segment lost 3 bases and the V segment lost 7 bases, leaving 2 bases of the junction unmatched. Per germline, CDR1 MNHNY and CDR2 SVGAGI (reference sequence). The CDR3 is 13 residues long. The CDR3 spells CASNRGNNQPQHF. The CDR3 DNA follows: TGTGCCAGCAACAGGGGGAACAATCAGCCCCAGCATTTT.

V gene TRBV6-6 combines with J gene TRBJ2-2; 10 bases are shared with TRBD2. V gave up 6 bases and J gave up 4 bases; unmatched junction bases: 8. Per the germline V gene, CDR1 is MNHNY and CDR2 is SVGAGI (reference sequence). This CDR3 is built from 16 residues. The CDR3 protein is CASSHSAGGTTGELFF. The CDR3 nucleotides read TGTGCCAGCAGCCACTCAGCGGGAGGGACCACCGGGGAGCTGTTTTTT.

The chain recombines TRBV7-3 with TRBJ2-5; D perhaps matches TRBD1 (6 bases). Trimming stripped 6 bases from V and 5 bases from J, with 16 bases between. The germline V gene encodes CDR1 SGHTA and CDR2 FQGTGA. The CDR3 is made up of 14 amino acids. The CDR3 reads CASSPGTGKETQYF. The CDR3 DNA is TGTGCCAGCAGTCCCGGAACAGGGAAGGAGACCCAGTACTTC.

This chain links TRBV28 with TRBJ1-5; maybe TRBD1 (5 bases). Germline V gene data show CDR1 as MDHEN and CDR2 as SYDVKM. The CDR3 has 15 amino acids. CDR3 in amino acids: CAGKGARGSNQPQHF. CDR3 DNA sequence: TGTGCTGGCAAAGGGGCCCGGGGGAGCAATCAGCCCCAGCATTTT.

The chain uses TRBV7-6 and TRBJ2-5; perhaps TRBD2 as D (6 bases). The CDR3 runs 16 residues. V dropped 2 bases and J dropped 4 bases, with 17 bases sitting between them. Germline CDR1 SGHVS, CDR2 FNYEAQ. The CDR3 spells CASSLHGSRRAETQYF. The DNA of the CDR3 is TGTGCCAGCAGCTTACACGGGAGTAGGAGGGCAGAGACCCAGTACTTC.